The rows below give T cell receptor beta chains drawn from one sample of a study of vaccination and CD4 T cells after COVID-19. What these receptors recognize is not known. TCRdb fed the PCR reads into MiXCR, producing one record per CDR3 protein. The table has some 11,000 distinct CDR3 sequences, less than 80% seen once. The specimen sequenced was CD4+ T cells from blood, cultured in vitro. These receptors were taken from a human donor who had recovered from COVID-19. The CDR3 runs from the conserved cysteine through the conserved F or W. A D gene is named only where the DNA matches it firmly. Not every row has a clone size; where given, it reads once, few, many or a size class.

V,J,D,size,CDR3,DNA
TRBV6-4,TRBJ2-3,TRBD2,NA,CASSEAGGPHTQYF,TGTGCCAGCAGTGAGGCGGGAGGGCCACATACGCAGTATTTT
TRBV11-2,TRBJ2-7,NA,NA,CASSPAPGVLSYEQYF,TGTGCCAGCAGCCCCGCCCCAGGGGTCTTGAGCTACGAGCAGTACTTC
TRBV6-1,TRBJ1-1,NA,once,CASSPSNDREAFF,TGTGCCAGCAGTCCTAGTAACGACAGAGAAGCTTTCTTT
TRBV28,TRBJ1-1,NA,few,CASSRTLTVYAAFF,TGTGCCAGCAGCCGAACCCTGACAGTGTATGCGGCTTTCTTT
TRBV7-2,TRBJ1-5,NA,NA,CASSPGGGDGNQPQHF,TGTGCCAGCAGCCCCGGGGGAGGTGATGGCAATCAGCCCCAGCATTTT
TRBV21-1,TRBJ1-2,NA,NA,CASRWDSYGYTF,TGTGCCAGCAGGTGGGACAGCTATGGCTACACCTTC
TRBV20-1,TRBJ1-3,NA,NA,CSARVATLSSSNTIYF,TGCAGTGCTAGAGTGGCCACTCTATCTAGTTCGAACACCATATATTTT
TRBV24-1,TRBJ1-2,NA,NA,CATLLITCGYTF,TGTGCCACCCTTCTAATAACTTGTGGCTACACCTTC
TRBV24-1,TRBJ1-1,NA,NA,CATSDSARGLNTEAFF,TGTGCCACCAGTGATTCCGCCCGGGGATTGAACACTGAAGCTTTCTTT
TRBV20-1,TRBJ2-7,NA,NA,CSARVRRYSYEQYF,TGCAGTGCTAGGGTCCGGCGGTACTCCTACGAGCAGTACTTC
TRBV24-1,TRBJ2-5,TRBD2,NA,CATSAGSGLALETQYF,TGTGCCACCAGTGCCGGGTCGGGACTAGCTTTAGAGACCCAGTACTTC
TRBV28,TRBJ2-1,TRBD2,NA,CASSWGEGLRNEQFF,TGTGCCAGCAGTTGGGGGGAGGGCCTTCGCAATGAGCAGTTCTTC
TRBV25-1,TRBJ1-2,NA,NA,CASSGIHGYTF,TGTGCCAGCTCAGGTATTCATGGCTACACCTTC
TRBV6-5,TRBJ1-5,TRBD1,NA,CASSYSRRGQGGNQPQHF,TGTGCCAGCAGTTACTCGAGGCGTGGACAGGGTGGGAATCAGCCCCAGCATTTT
TRBV20-1,TRBJ2-7,TRBD2,NA,CSASQRESSYEQYF,TGCAGTGCTTCTCAGCGGGAGAGCTCCTACGAGCAGTACTTC
TRBV7-9,TRBJ2-3,TRBD2,NA,CASSPLAGAADTQYF,TGTGCCAGCAGCCCGTTAGCGGGAGCAGCAGATACGCAGTATTTT
TRBV24-1,TRBJ1-2,TRBD1,few,CATSAGTGGNGYTF,TGTGCCACCAGTGCCGGGACAGGGGGTAATGGCTACACCTTC
TRBV12-3/TRBV12-4,TRBJ1-1,TRBD1,once,CASSRIGTGNTEAFF,TGTGCCAGCAGTCGCATAGGGACAGGCAACACTGAAGCTTTCTTT
TRBV20-1,TRBJ1-5,TRBD1,few,CSATPRTGHRPQHF,TGCAGTGCTACCCCCCGGACAGGGCATCGGCCCCAGCATTTT
TRBV6-1,TRBJ2-1,NA,NA,CAGGWNNEQFF,TGTGCTGGGGGATGGAACAATGAGCAGTTCTTC
TRBV20-1,TRBJ1-2,NA,once,CSARDPPRGGYGYTF,TGCAGTGCTAGAGACCCCCCACGTGGGGGTTATGGCTACACCTTC
TRBV6-1,TRBJ1-2,NA,NA,CASSLTRGHNYGYTF,TGTGCCAGCAGTCTAACCCGGGGGCATAACTATGGCTACACCTTC
TRBV25-1,TRBJ1-2,NA,NA,CASGNRASYGYTF,TGTGCCAGCGGGAACAGGGCCTCCTATGGCTACACCTTC
TRBV12-3/TRBV12-4,TRBJ1-2,NA,once,CASSFSSGGGYTF,TGTGCCAGCAGTTTCTCGTCTGGGGGTGGCTACACCTTC
TRBV20-1,TRBJ2-7,NA,NA,CSARQIESGSSYEQYF,TGCAGTGCTAGACAGATCGAGTCAGGGTCCTCCTACGAGCAGTACTTC
TRBV6-1,TRBJ1-1,TRBD1,NA,CASSETGNSRTEAFF,TGTGCCAGCAGTGAGACAGGGAATTCGAGAACTGAAGCTTTCTTT
TRBV7-9,TRBJ1-1,TRBD1,NA,CASSLVADRGRDTEAFF,TGTGCCAGCAGCTTAGTCGCGGACAGGGGAAGGGACACTGAAGCTTTCTTT
TRBV7-2,TRBJ2-1,TRBD2,NA,CASSPQIGLAYNEQFF,TGTGCCAGCAGCCCGCAAATTGGACTAGCCTACAATGAGCAGTTCTTC
TRBV20-1,TRBJ2-2,NA,NA,CSAPWRERAGELFF,TGCAGTGCGCCGTGGAGGGAACGGGCCGGGGAGCTGTTTTTT
TRBV19,TRBJ1-1,NA,NA,CASSPQGMNTEAFF,TGTGCCAGTAGTCCACAGGGAATGAACACTGAAGCTTTCTTT
TRBV7-3,TRBJ2-5,TRBD2,NA,CASSLEAGGQETQYF,TGTGCCAGCAGCTTAGAAGCGGGAGGCCAAGAGACCCAGTACTTC
TRBV20-1,TRBJ1-3,NA,NA,CSARVWQGAGNTIYF,TGCAGTGCTAGAGTGTGGCAGGGCGCCGGAAACACCATATATTTT
TRBV6-2/TRBV6-3,TRBJ2-1,NA,NA,CASSFEPRVQFF,TGTGCCAGCAGTTTTGAACCTAGGGTACAGTTCTTC
TRBV6-2/TRBV6-3,TRBJ1-5,TRBD1,few,CASSDRDRPYQPQHF,TGTGCCAGCAGTGACCGGGACAGGCCGTATCAGCCCCAGCATTTT
TRBV23-1,TRBJ2-2,NA,once,CASSPAPLLVVHVGELFF,TGTGCCAGCAGCCCCGCCCCCCTCCTGGTAGTCCACGTCGGGGAGCTGTTTTTT